The 8 T cell receptor beta chains listed next were all sequenced from one sample in a study of human T cells and chemical hapten exposure. The sample's time point: pre-sensitization, week 0. Stated treatment: therapeutic diphenylcyclopropenone sensitization with weekly scalp DPC. Using its own MiXCR run on the RACE reads, TCRdb lists one record per CDR3 protein. Of under 400,000 distinct CDR3 sequences detected, 4% to 6% appear once; the ten largest clones hold approximately 2.8%. Sequencing was performed on whole blood, taken in connection with sensitization to the hapten diphenylcyclopropenone (DPC). These TCRs come from a woman aged 45 to 65 with alopecia areata. Some clones in this sample may be carry-over from other donors' samples.

This clonotype was seen ten or more times. The chain joins TRBV27 to TRBJ2-7, with D hard to call. Looked up from germline, CDR1 is MNHEY and CDR2 is SMNVEV (reference sequence). V was cut by 5 bases and J by 7 bases, with 9 bases left in between. The CDR3 runs 11 residues. The CDR3 nucleotides are TGTGCCAGCAGTATCCCGGCGGAGCAGTACTTC. Amino acid sequence: CASSIPAEQYF.

This clonotype was picked up a small number of times. V usage is TRBV7-9 and J usage is TRBJ2-5; TRBD2 agrees at 8 bases. The CDR3 has 14 residues. Germline assignment: CDR1 SEHNR and CDR2 FQNEAQ (reference sequence). Trimming cost V 4 bases and J 5 bases; bases outside gene matches: 6. CDR3 bases: TGTGCCAGCAGCTCCGACTCTAGCGGGGAGACCCAGTACTTC. Amino acids: CASSSDSSGETQYF. Full variable domain (missing parts from reference TRBV7-9 and TRBJ2-5): DTGVSQNPRHKITKRGQNVTFRCDPISEHNRLYWYRQTLGQGPEFLTYFQNEAQLEKSRLLSDRFSAERPKGSFSTLEIQRTEQGDSAMYLCASSSDSSGETQYFGPGTRLLVL.

This clonotype was found many times. The chain recombines TRBV14 with TRBJ2-5; D gene ambiguous. V was shortened by 0 bases and J by 0 bases, with 5 bases between the two germline ends. The CDR3 totals 14 residues. Looked up from germline, CDR1 is SGHDN and CDR2 is FVKESK. CDR3 sequence: CASSQDLDQETQYF. The CDR3 DNA sequence: TGTGCCAGCAGCCAAGACCTGGACCAAGAGACCCAGTACTTC.

This clonotype was found a few times. The J gene is TRBJ2-1, the V gene TRBV20-1; D not resolved. Germline loops: CDR1 DFQATT, CDR2 SNEGSKA (reference sequence). The CDR3 consists of 12 residues. Trimming stripped 3 bases from V and 9 bases from J, with 12 bases between. The CDR3 is CSASLLVGEQFF. The CDR3 DNA follows: TGCAGTGCTAGTCTGCTAGTCGGTGAGCAGTTCTTC.

This clonotype appeared many times. The rearrangement joins TRBV7-9 to TRBJ2-5; possibly TRBD2 for D (5 bases). This CDR3 is built from 14 residues. V shed 4 bases and J shed 5 bases, with 14 bases lying between them. Germline assignment: CDR1 SEHNR and CDR2 FQNEAQ (reference sequence). CDR3 in amino acids: CASSSKARGETQYF. Written as DNA, the CDR3 is TGTGCCAGCAGCTCCAAAGCCAGAGGGGAGACCCAGTACTTC.

The chain links TRBV7-2 to TRBJ2-5; TRBD2 matches at 13 bases. The CDR3 spans 15 residues. V lost 5 bases and J lost 4; bases outside the gene matches: 4. The germline V gene encodes CDR1 SGHTA and CDR2 FQGNSA. The CDR3 protein is CASSARTSGRETQYF. The CDR3 nucleotides are TGTGCCAGCAGCGCCAGGACTAGCGGGAGAGAGACCCAGTACTTC.

This clonotype was found many times. The chain is built from TRBV6-2 or TRBV6-3 and TRBJ2-3; 12 nucleotides line up with TRBD2. The germline V gene has CDR1 MNHEY and CDR2 SVGEGT. The CDR3 is 16 residues long. V was pared by 6 bases and J by 2 bases, with 6 bases of the junction left unmatched. In nucleotides, the CDR3 is TGTGCCAGCAGCTCCGCTAGCGGGAGGGTCACAGATACGCAGTATTTT. It translates to CASSSASGRVTDTQYF.

This clonotype was detected many times. The J gene is TRBJ2-7, the V gene TRBV29-1; TRBD2 agrees at 7 bases. This CDR3 region has 12 residues. Germline CDR1 is SQVTM and CDR2 is ANQGSEA. J gave up 6 bases and V 6 bases, and 8 bases lay outside the gene matches. This CDR3 reads CSVIRGDGEQYF. Written as DNA, the CDR3 is TGCAGCGTGATCCGGGGGGATGGCGAGCAGTACTTC.